The 6 T cell receptor beta chains reported below all come from one sample, sequenced in a study of CD8 T cells in Susac syndrome (dated by TCRdb to the late 2010s). The protocol used for the library was the immunoSEQ multiplex PCR assay. RNA was extracted with the RNeasy kit and roughly 0.45 to 1 ug was reverse transcribed using random hexamers. TCRdb ran its own pipeline on the public reads, namely fastp trimming at Q25 and MiXCR clone calling, and kept in-frame beta chains. When rows share a CDR3 protein, they turn into one entry using the most common DNA and genes. The sample table records under 350,000 distinct CDR3 sequences; 90% to 95% of these occur just once. The ten largest clones capture over 0.065% of the sample. The material sequenced was CD4+ T cells from PBMCs. These receptor sequences come from a human donor with multiple sclerosis.

The sample holds one count of this clonotype. This rearrangement joins TRBV6-4 to TRBJ2-1; TRBD2 matches 8 bases. The V gene's germline CDR1 is MRHNA and CDR2 SNTAGT. Trimming removed 0 bases from V and 8 bases from J; junction bases left unmatched: 3. The CDR3 is made up of 14 amino acids. For the CDR3, the DNA is TGTGCCAGCAGTGACTCCGGGGGGGAAGATGAGCAGTTCTTC. Protein product: CASSDSGGEDEQFF.

This chain uses TRBV2 with TRBJ2-5, with D tentatively TRBD2 (6 bases). V lost 7 bases, J lost 5 bases, and 20 bases lay in between. CDR3 length equals 15 residues. Germline loops: CDR1 SNHLY, CDR2 FYNNEI. The CDR3 here is CASKGRSGGQETQYF. Written as DNA, the CDR3 is TGTGCCAGCAAAGGCCGTTCCGGGGGTCAGGAGACCCAGTACTTC.

The genes are TRBV9 and TRBJ1-1; D is possibly TRBD1 (6 bases). The CDR3 spans 15 residues. V gave up 4 bases and J gave up 5 bases, with 18 bases separating them. CDR1 and CDR2 from the germline V gene are SGDLS and YYNGEE. The CDR3 nucleotides are TGTGCCAGCAGCTCCCATCAGGGGAGGGAGACTGAAGCTTTCTTT. Its translation is CASSSHQGRETEAFF.

The genes are TRBV6-5 and TRBJ1-1, with 9 nucleotides matching TRBD1. The CDR3 is made up of 15 amino acids. J lost 1 base, V lost 6 bases, and 6 bases had no gene match. Germline lookup yields CDR1 MNHEY and CDR2 SVGAGI. The CDR3 spells CASREQGAGNTEAFF. CDR3 coding DNA: TGTGCCAGCAGGGAACAGGGGGCGGGGAACACTGAAGCTTTCTTT.

The V gene is TRBV6-5, the J gene TRBJ1-5; 7 bases line up with TRBD1. The V gene end was trimmed by 0 bases and the J gene end by 4 bases; junction bases not matched to a gene: 9. The CDR3 has 17 residues. Germline assignment: CDR1 MNHEY and CDR2 SVGAGI. CDR3: CASSYSGQSHNNQPQHF. CDR3 nucleotides: TGTGCCAGCAGTTACTCGGGACAGTCCCACAATAATCAGCCCCAGCATTTT.

The V call is TRBV2, the J call TRBJ1-1; 7 bases fit TRBD1. V shed 6 bases and J 5 bases; nucleotides not matched to a gene: 9. There are 14 residues in the CDR3. CDR1 and CDR2 (germline): SNHLY, FYNNEI. The CDR3 region is CASSNRQGRTEAFF. CDR3 in DNA: TGTGCCAGCAGCAACCGACAGGGCCGGACTGAAGCTTTCTTT.